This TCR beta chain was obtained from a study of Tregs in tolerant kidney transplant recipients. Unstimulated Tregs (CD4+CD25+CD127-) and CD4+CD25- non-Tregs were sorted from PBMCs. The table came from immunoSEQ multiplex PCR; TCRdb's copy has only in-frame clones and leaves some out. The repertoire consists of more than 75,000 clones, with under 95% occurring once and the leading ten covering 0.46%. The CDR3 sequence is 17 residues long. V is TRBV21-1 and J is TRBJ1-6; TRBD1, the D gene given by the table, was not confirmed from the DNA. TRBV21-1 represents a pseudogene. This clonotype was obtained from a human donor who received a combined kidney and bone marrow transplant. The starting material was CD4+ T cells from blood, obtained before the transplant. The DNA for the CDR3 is TGTGCCAGCAGCACAGGGGGACACCTCCTAGGGGATTCACCCCTCCACTTT. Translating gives CASSTGGHLLGDSPLHF.